Shown below are 28 T cell receptor beta chains from a single sample sequenced in a study of Graves' ophthalmopathy and Graves' hyperthyroidism. Researchers took RNA transcripts and amplified TCR beta CDR3 regions from them. HTBI-primed RT-PCR formed the first round, and a multiplex PCR formed the second. TCRdb used MiXCR to reprocess the multiplex PCR reads, holding one entry per CDR3 protein. The sample lists 400,000 to 450,000 distinct CDR3 sequences, roughly 21% occurring once. Sequencing was done on a sample of peripheral blood. The receptors originated from a woman aged 18-29 years with stable Graves' hyperthyroidism.

This clonotype appeared many times. The genes are TRBV2 and TRBJ1-2, with D perhaps matching TRBD1 (5 bases). Germline-derived CDR1 and CDR2 are SNHLY and FYNNEI. CDR3 length equals 14 residues. The ends were cut back, 7 bases at V and 6 bases at J, with 18 bases in the middle. CDR3 in amino acids: CASKWGGPVDGYTF. The CDR3 DNA follows: TGTGCCAGCAAATGGGGCGGGCCAGTAGATGGCTACACCTTC.

This clonotype was observed at least ten times. V gene TRBV7-3 combines with J gene TRBJ2-7, with D unclear. Per germline, CDR1 SGHTA and CDR2 FQGTGA. V was shortened by 1 base and J by 0 bases, with 7 bases between the two germline ends. This CDR3 comprises 14 residues. CDR3 amino acids: CASSLNPGSYEQYF. CDR3 in DNA: TGTGCCAGCAGCTTAAATCCAGGCTCCTACGAGCAGTACTTC.

This clonotype was found many times. This chain links TRBV29-1 with TRBJ2-5, with D possibly being TRBD2 (6 bases). Trimming removed 6 bases at V and 4 bases at J, with 12 bases between. CDR3 length: 12 amino acids. Per the germline V gene, CDR1 is SQVTM and CDR2 is ANQGSEA. The CDR3 here is CSVGLSGETQYF. DNA for the CDR3: TGCAGCGTCGGACTTAGCGGAGAGACCCAGTACTTC.

There are many counts of this clonotype. The chain carries TRBV6-1 and TRBJ1-1; D not resolved. Trimming shortened V by 10 bases and J by 11 bases, and 14 bases separated the two germline ends. The germline V gene encodes CDR1 MNHNS and CDR2 SASEGT. CDR3 length equals 10 residues. The CDR3 reads CATIYLRAFF. CDR3 sequence (DNA): TGTGCCACCATATACTTGAGGGCTTTCTTT.

Ten or more counts support this clonotype. V and J are TRBV13 and TRBJ2-4; D not certain. The germline gives CDR1 PRHDT, CDR2 FYEKMQ (reference sequence). Trimming cost V 4 bases and J 2 bases, with 12 bases left between them. The CDR3 consists of 15 residues. CDR3 nucleotide sequence: TGTGCCAGCAGCTCTCGAATCGTTTCCAAAAACATTCAGTACTTC. This encodes CASSSRIVSKNIQYF.

Many counts were recorded for this clonotype. This chain connects TRBV6-2 or TRBV6-3 to TRBJ2-5; 11 bases align to TRBD2. This CDR3 contains 16 residues. The trim removed 6 bases at V and 4 bases at J, leaving 10 bases unmatched. Germline CDR1 is MNHEY and CDR2 is SVGEGT. The CDR3 bases are TGTGCCAGCAGAATTAGCGGGAGGGCCGGAGGAGAGACCCAGTACTTC. Translation gives CASRISGRAGGETQYF.

This clonotype occurred many times. The junction departs from germline at one end; a sequencing error may be responsible. The chain is built from TRBV6-2 or TRBV6-3 and TRBJ2-2, with D tentatively TRBD2 (5 bases). This CDR3 is built from 13 residues. Germline V CDR1 and CDR2: MNHEY, SVGEGT. The CDR3 loop is CASSYGGDGELFF. The CDR3 DNA reads as TGTGCCAGCAGTTACGGAGGAGACGGGGAACTGTTTTTT.

This clonotype was picked up many times. This sequence joins TRBV15 and TRBJ1-1; tentative D call: TRBD1 (5 bases). Between the trimmed V and J ends, which lost 3 bases and 4 bases, there was a span of 9 bases. The CDR3 is 13 amino acids. CDR1 is LNHNV and CDR2 is YYDKDF in the germline V gene (reference sequence). CDR3 sequence (DNA): TGTGCCACCAGCAGGGCGGGGGGCACTGAAGCTTTCTTT. This sequence encodes CATSRAGGTEAFF.

With respect to this clonotype: This likely comes from a read error, as the CDR3 has no conserved phenylalanine or tryptophan at its end. The rearrangement links TRBV6-2 or TRBV6-3 to TRBJ1-1; TRBD1 aligns across 7 bases. CDR1 is MNHEY and CDR2 is SVGEGT in the germline V gene. J was trimmed by 5 bases and V by 4 bases; bases with no gene match: 10. The CDR3 consists of 15 residues. For the CDR3, the DNA is TGTGCCAGCAGTTCTCTCGGACAGGTCGGGACTGAAGCTTTCCTT. This sequence encodes CASSSLGQVGTEAFL.

This clonotype was seen a few times. This rearrangement joins TRBV3-1 to TRBJ1-5, with 9 bases identical to TRBD1. With V trimmed by 4 bases and J by 7 bases, 5 bases remained unmatched. Per the germline V gene, CDR1 is LGHDT and CDR2 is YNNKEL (reference sequence). The CDR3 spans 14 residues. CDR3: CASSPGQGPQPQHF. In DNA, the CDR3 is TGTGCCAGCAGCCCTGGACAGGGGCCACAGCCCCAGCATTTT.

This clonotype was recorded at least ten times. The chain joins TRBV25-1 to TRBJ2-7; no definite D call. With 3 bases removed from V and 6 bases from J, the gap between germline ends came to 15 bases. The length of the CDR3 is 14 residues. The germline gives CDR1 MGHDK, CDR2 SYGVNS. CDR3 in DNA: TGTGCCAGCAGTGACTACAAGGTTGGAACCGAGCAGTACTTC. It is translated as CASSDYKVGTEQYF.

This clonotype came up many times. J is TRBJ1-6 and V is TRBV7-2; 10 bases map to TRBD1. The germline CDR1 and CDR2 sequences are SGHTA and FQGNSA. This CDR3 has 15 amino acids. Trimming removed 3 bases from V and 7 bases from J; junction bases left unmatched: 3. The CDR3: CASSLEDRGNSPLHF. CDR3 nucleotide sequence: TGTGCCAGCAGCTTGGAGGACAGGGGGAATTCACCCCTCCACTTT.

This clonotype was recorded many times. CDR3 protein: CASTSIPSGAYEQYF. CDR3 sequence (DNA): TGTGCCAGCACCTCAATACCAAGCGGGGCCTACGAGCAGTACTTC. This chain joins TRBV28 and TRBJ2-7; 7 bases match TRBD2. The CDR3 sequence is 15 residues long. The V segment lost 7 bases and the J segment 2 bases; nucleotides outside the gene matches: 11. The germline V gene encodes CDR1 MDHEN and CDR2 SYDVKM.

This clonotype was picked up many times. The rearrangement uses TRBV6-2 or TRBV6-3 and TRBJ2-7; no definite D call. Trimming left V 7 bases short and J 4 bases short, with 8 bases between. The CDR3 is 11 amino acids. CDR1 and CDR2 from the germline V gene are MNHEY and SVGEGT. This CDR3 reads CASMTLYEQYF. The DNA of the CDR3 is TGTGCCAGCATGACACTGTACGAGCAGTACTTC.

This clonotype was seen repeatedly, ten times or more. The chain joins TRBV7-9 to TRBJ2-7; 15 nucleotides line up with TRBD2. V was clipped by 3 bases and J by 6 bases; unmatched bases: 3. CDR3 length: 15 residues. The V gene's germline CDR1 is SEHNR and CDR2 FQNEAQ (reference sequence). The CDR3 sequence: CASSLPGLAGGEQYF. Here the CDR3 DNA reads TGTGCCAGCAGCTTGCCGGGACTAGCGGGAGGCGAGCAGTACTTC.

In this sample, this clonotype turned up many times. The CDR3 reads CASSAGVRQETQYF. The CDR3, as DNA: TGTGCCAGCAGCGCAGGGGTTCGACAAGAGACCCAGTACTTC. V and J are TRBV7-9 and TRBJ2-5; tentatively, D is TRBD1 (6 bases). CDR3 length equals 14 residues. The V end was cut by 5 bases, the J end by 2 bases, with 12 bases between. CDR1 is SEHNR, CDR2 FQNEAQ, per germline (reference sequence).

This clonotype appeared a few times. The V and J genes are TRBV18 and TRBJ2-5; D possibly corresponds to TRBD2 (6 bases). Looked up from germline, CDR1 is KGHSH and CDR2 is LQKENI. This CDR3 spans 15 amino acids. Between the trimmed V and J ends, which lost 3 bases and 2 bases, there was a span of 13 bases. CDR3 loop: CASSPPGAGQETQYF. The CDR3 nucleotides read TGTGCCAGCTCACCCCCGGGAGCAGGACAAGAGACCCAGTACTTC.

This clonotype occurred many times. The chain has TRBV30 and TRBJ1-1; no clear D gene. V lost 0 bases, J lost 1 base, and 9 bases lay in between. Per the germline V gene, CDR1 is GTSNPN and CDR2 is SVGIG (reference sequence). The CDR3 length is 14 residues. The DNA of the CDR3 is TGTGCCTGGAGTGTTCATCTGGGGAACACTGAAGCTTTCTTT. Translated, it gives CAWSVHLGNTEAFF.

The CDR3 coding sequence is TGCAGTGCTAGTGGGACAGGCCAGACTGAAGCTTTCTTT. It specifies CSASGTGQTEAFF. The chain carries TRBV20-1 and TRBJ1-1; 8 bases match TRBD1. This CDR3 is built from 13 residues. CDR1 is DFQATT and CDR2 is SNEGSKA in the germline V gene (reference sequence). The J segment lost 5 bases and the V segment lost 3 bases, leaving 5 bases of the junction unmatched.

A few counts support this clonotype. The rearrangement links TRBV12-3 or TRBV12-4 to TRBJ1-2; TRBD1 matches 8 bases. The CDR3 sequence is 15 residues long. Germline trimming cut 1 base from V and 2 bases from J; bases unmatched to any gene: 3. The CDR3 region is CASSLGTGPNYGYTF. The CDR3, as DNA: TGTGCCAGCAGTTTAGGGACAGGGCCGAACTATGGCTACACCTTC.

This chain joins TRBV29-1 and TRBJ1-2; TRBD1 matches at 10 bases. Trimming removed 4 bases from V and 8 bases from J; junction bases left unmatched: 13. CDR3 length: 15 residues. Germline values: CDR1 SQVTM, CDR2 ANQGSEA. The CDR3 is CSVAIGTGEESGYTF. DNA of the CDR3: TGCAGCGTTGCGATCGGGACAGGGGAGGAAAGCGGCTACACCTTC.

This clonotype was found many times. The gene calls are TRBV11-2 and TRBJ2-4, with D perhaps TRBD2 (7 bases). V dropped 5 bases and J dropped 1 base, with 12 bases sitting between them. The germline V gene has CDR1 SGHAT and CDR2 FQNNGV. The CDR3 loop spans 15 amino acids. In DNA form, the CDR3 reads TGTGCCAGCAGCCTCCGGGGGGCGGCCAAAAACATTCAGTACTTC. Translation gives CASSLRGAAKNIQYF.

There are many counts of this clonotype. The CDR3 region has the DNA TGTGCCAGCAACACAGGACCCCAGCATTTT. Protein: CASNTGPQHF. The J gene is TRBJ1-5, the V gene TRBV6-1; tentative D call: TRBD1 (5 bases). The CDR3 totals 10 residues. Germline V CDR1 and CDR2: MNHNS, SASEGT. The V and J ends lost 7 bases and 10 bases respectively, with 8 bases between them.

This clonotype was counted many times. CDR3 sequence reads: CASSDSTGFGNTIYF. The CDR3, as DNA: TGTGCCAGCAGTGACTCCACAGGGTTTGGAAACACCATATATTTT. The V and J genes are TRBV25-1 and TRBJ1-3, with D tentatively TRBD1 (6 bases). CDR3 length equals 15 residues. Between the trimmed V and J ends, which lost 3 bases and 3 bases, there was a span of 12 bases. CDR1 is MGHDK, CDR2 SYGVNS, per germline. Variable domain in full (rest from reference TRBV25-1 and TRBJ1-3): EADIYQTPRYLVIGTGKKITLECSQTMGHDKMYWYQQDPGMELHLIHYSYGVNSTEKGDLSSESTVSRIRTEHFPLTLESARPSHTSQYLCASSDSTGFGNTIYFGEGSWLTVV.

This clonotype was seen at least ten times. The chain carries TRBV30 and TRBJ1-1, with D possibly matching TRBD1 (6 bases). The ends were cut back, 4 bases at V and 1 base at J, with 19 bases in the middle. The CDR3 is 16 amino acids. Germline V lookup: CDR1 GTSNPN, CDR2 SVGIG (reference sequence). CDR3 in DNA: TGTGCCTGGAATGGCATGGGGGGGCGGACGAACACTGAAGCTTTCTTT. Its translation is CAWNGMGGRTNTEAFF.

This clonotype is a singleton in its sample. The chain employs TRBV7-9 and TRBJ1-1, with D unclear. The length of the CDR3 is 13 residues. Germline CDR1 reads SEHNR; CDR2 reads FQNEAQ (reference sequence). Deletions cut 5 bases from V and 10 bases from J, with 17 bases between. The CDR3 spells CASSTETTWPAFF. The CDR3 bases are TGTGCCAGCAGCACCGAGACGACCTGGCCAGCTTTCTTT.

In its sample, this clonotype was seen many times. The chain combines TRBV20-1 with TRBJ1-5; a weak D match, TRBD1 (5 bases). The ends were cut back, 6 bases at V and 4 bases at J, with 13 bases in the middle. CDR1 and CDR2 (germline): DFQATT, SNEGSKA (reference sequence). The CDR3 totals 13 residues. The CDR3 region is CSAFRGGNQPQHF. CDR3 bases: TGCAGTGCATTTAGGGGAGGTAATCAGCCCCAGCATTTT.

The table lists this clonotype with many counts. The rearrangement joins TRBV11-2 to TRBJ2-5, with 14 positions matching TRBD2. With 4 bases clipped from V and 7 bases from J, the junction kept 5 bases outside the gene matches. Per germline, CDR1 SGHAT and CDR2 FQNNGV. CDR3 length: 15 residues. The CDR3: CASSSRLAGGVTQYF. In DNA form, the CDR3 reads TGTGCCAGCAGCTCACGACTAGCGGGAGGGGTGACCCAGTACTTC.